These T cell receptor beta chains were read from a single sample in a study of Graves' ophthalmopathy and Graves' hyperthyroidism. TCRdb independently ran MiXCR on the multiplex PCR reads; one entry per CDR3 protein. The sample has around 600,000 distinct CDR3 sequences, more than 40% seen once; the top ten hold around 3%. The sample was peripheral blood. The receptors stem from an adult man with Graves' ophthalmopathy. Both conserved end residues are part of each CDR3. The D gene is left open where the match is weak. The size of a clone is reported for some rows only, either as once, few or many, or as a class for expanded clones.

CDR3 length,clone size,V gene,J gene,D gene,CDR3 protein,CDR3 DNA
13,NA,TRBV7-2,TRBJ1-2,TRBD1,CASSSGQGHGYTF,TGTGCCAGCAGCTCGGGACAGGGCCATGGCTACACCTTC
16,once,TRBV10-1,TRBJ2-7,TRBD2,CASSHPDAGLASEQCF,TGCGCCAGCAGCCACCCCGATGCGGGACTAGCGTCCGAGCAGTGCTTC
16,many,TRBV2,TRBJ2-5,TRBD2,CASSEFFSGKQETQYF,TGTGCCAGCAGTGAATTTTTTAGCGGGAAGCAAGAGACCCAGTACTTC
12,many,TRBV15,TRBJ1-1,NA,CATGREMSEAFF,TGTGCCACCGGCAGGGAGATGTCTGAAGCTTTCTTT
14,many,TRBV7-8,TRBJ2-7,TRBD2,CASRLSGVPYEQYF,TGTGCCAGCAGACTTAGCGGGGTCCCCTACGAGCAGTACTTC
13,few,TRBV6-6,TRBJ2-2,NA,CASNDLNTGELFF,TGTGCCAGCAACGACCTAAACACCGGGGAGCTGTTTTTT
16,NA,TRBV7-9,TRBJ2-7,NA,CASGTGRTGSVYEQYF,TGTGCCAGCGGAACAGGCCGCACCGGGAGTGTCTACGAGCAGTACTTC
16,NA,TRBV9,TRBJ2-7,TRBD1,CASSVGIQGADYEQYF,TGTGCCAGCAGCGTCGGAATACAGGGGGCAGACTACGAGCAGTACTTC
13,many,TRBV12-3/TRBV12-4,TRBJ1-1,NA,CASRGDGNTEAFF,TGTGCCAGCAGGGGGGACGGTAACACTGAAGCTTTCTTT
15,few,TRBV2,TRBJ2-7,NA,CASSGTGGPRDEQHF,TGTGCCAGCAGTGGTACTGGGGGACCCAGGGACGAGCAGCACTTC
14,many,TRBV7-2,TRBJ1-4,NA,CASSRPDRRGKLFF,TGTGCCAGCAGCCGACCTGACAGAAGGGGGAAACTGTTTTTT
14,many,TRBV20-1,TRBJ2-5,TRBD2,CSARVVAGGETQYF,TGCAGTGCTAGAGTCGTAGCGGGGGGGGAGACCCAGTACTTC
14,many,TRBV25-1,TRBJ1-2,NA,CASSEFESTYGYTF,TGTGCCAGCAGTGAATTTGAGAGTACCTATGGCTACACCTTC
14,many,TRBV12-3/TRBV12-4,TRBJ1-1,NA,CASTHVGGDTEAFF,TGTGCCAGCACCCACGTGGGGGGGGACACTGAAGCTTTCTTT
15,few,TRBV9,TRBJ2-7,TRBD2,CASSQSSSGSSEQYF,TGTGCCAGCAGCCAATCATCCAGCGGGAGCTCCGAGCAGTACTTC
15,NA,TRBV12-3/TRBV12-4,TRBJ1-2,NA,CASSLDYGAEDGYTF,TGTGCCAGCAGTTTAGACTATGGGGCAGAGGATGGCTACACCTTC
16,NA,TRBV15,TRBJ1-5,NA,CATSSSGDTFNQPQHF,TGTGCCACCAGCAGCTCCGGGGACACATTCAATCAGCCCCAGCATTTT
14,many,TRBV19,TRBJ1-1,NA,CASSIVGRNTEAFF,TGTGCCAGTAGTATAGTTGGCAGAAACACTGAAGCTTTCTTT
15,few,TRBV9,TRBJ2-5,TRBD2,CASSVSGVNQETQYF,TGTGCCAGCAGCGTTAGCGGGGTAAACCAAGAGACCCAGTACTTC
14,NA,TRBV10-3,TRBJ2-5,NA,CAISVEGRKETQYF,TGTGCCATCAGCGTTGAGGGTCGTAAAGAGACCCAGTACTTC
15,NA,TRBV25-1,TRBJ1-6,NA,CASCSWGSYNSPLHF,TGTGCCAGCTGTTCATGGGGAAGCTATAATTCACCCCTCCACTTT
14,many,TRBV6-1,TRBJ1-5,NA,CASRETIRAQPQHF,TGTGCCAGCAGGGAAACTATCAGGGCTCAGCCCCAGCATTTT
14,once,TRBV7-4,TRBJ2-6,NA,CASKRTPGANVLTF,TGTGCCAGTAAAAGGACCCCTGGGGCCAACGTCCTGACTTTC
15,many,TRBV5-1,TRBJ2-5,NA,CASSLAASSKETQYF,TGCGCCAGCAGCTTGGCCGCTAGCAGCAAAGAGACCCAGTACTTC
14,many,TRBV10-2,TRBJ1-1,NA,CASGVGLPNTEAFF,TGCGCCAGCGGGGTAGGGTTACCGAACACTGAAGCTTTCTTT